This record concerns one TCR beta chain sequence. Measured with immunoSEQ multiplex PCR; TCRdb has only the in-frame clones, and not every one. The sample consists of roughly 54,000 clones, 45% to 60% of them appearing once. The CDR3 covers 12 residues. Germline CDR1 and CDR2: MNHEY and SVGAGI. Trimming took 6 bases from V and 3 from J, leaving 5 bases between them. This entry belongs to a study of cytotoxic CD8 clonotypes in ibrutinib-treated CLL. Turning to the study itself: After a median approximately 12 months on treatment (6 to 36), response samples were drawn.

The V call is TRBV6-5, the J call TRBJ1-4; D is perhaps TRBD1 (5 bases). This clonotype originated in a human donor with chronic lymphocytic leukemia. The sequencing here drew on PBMCs, taken after 24 months of ibrutinib treatment. The CDR3 reads CASRTANEKLFF. The CDR3 DNA is TGTGCCAGCAGGACAGCTAATGAAAAACTGTTTTTT.